Below, 14 T cell receptor beta chains from the same sample are listed, as sequenced in a study of T-cell memory formation after mild COVID-19. Via MiXCR, TCRdb re-called the 5' RACE reads, giving one row per CDR3 protein. The sample consists of about 540,000 distinct CDR3 sequences, about a fifth of them appearing once. The sample taken for sequencing was PBMCs or a T cell subset sorted from them (not recorded which). These receptors were obtained from an adult woman who had mild COVID-19 (a few samples of this study predate the infection). Cell type and time point are not known.

The chain combines TRBV5-4 with TRBJ1-1, with TRBD1 as a possible D gene (6 bases). V lost 5 bases and J lost 5, with 13 bases in between. This CDR3 contains 13 residues. Germline V gene lookup returns CDR1 SGHNT and CDR2 YYREEE (reference sequence). CDR3 in amino acids: CASRNDRQTEAFF. Here the CDR3 DNA reads TGTGCCAGCAGAAACGACAGGCAAACTGAAGCTTTCTTT.

The V call is TRBV5-6, the J call TRBJ1-2; D gene ambiguous. Per germline, CDR1 SGHDT and CDR2 YYEEEE. This CDR3 spans 14 amino acids. V was clipped by 4 bases and J by 6 bases, with 16 bases between them. The CDR3 protein is CASSPGGNYHGYTF. The CDR3 region has the DNA TGTGCCAGCAGCCCGGGTGGGAATTACCATGGCTACACCTTC.

This sequence joins TRBV4-3 and TRBJ2-1; 9 bases are a match to TRBD1. CDR1 is LGHNA and CDR2 is YSLEER in the germline V gene. The V gene end was trimmed by 4 bases and the J gene end by 2 bases; junction bases not matched to a gene: 6. The CDR3 is 16 amino acids. The CDR3 loop reads CASSRPGQGPYNEQFF. In DNA form, the CDR3 reads TGCGCCAGCAGCCGGCCGGGACAGGGCCCCTACAATGAGCAGTTCTTC.

The chain couples TRBV20-1 to TRBJ2-7; D not resolved. With 0 bases removed from V and 4 bases from J, the gap between germline ends came to 7 bases. This CDR3 has 12 amino acids. From germline, CDR1 is DFQATT and CDR2 SNEGSKA (reference sequence). The DNA for the CDR3 is TGCAGTGCTAGAGATATGAGTTACGAGCAGTACTTC. Residues: CSARDMSYEQYF.

The table lists this clonotype with a few counts. This sequence joins TRBV5-1 and TRBJ2-5, with 7 bases that match TRBD1. Per germline, CDR1 SGHRS and CDR2 YFSETQ. The CDR3 has 16 residues. Germline trimming cut 0 bases from V and 2 bases from J; bases unmatched to any gene: 7. DNA for the CDR3: TGCGCCAGCAGCTTGGGGGACAGCTTAGGACAAGAGACCCAGTACTTC. Protein product: CASSLGDSLGQETQYF.

The genes are TRBV29-1 and TRBJ1-1; 7 nucleotides agree with TRBD1. Germline CDR1 SQVTM, CDR2 ANQGSEA. CDR3 length equals 15 residues. V lost 4 bases to trimming and J lost 7 bases; unmatched junction nucleotides: 15. The CDR3 DNA sequence: TGCAGCGTTGGCAGTTCATTGACAGGGCCCAATGAAGCTTTCTTT. Protein product: CSVGSSLTGPNEAFF. Complete variable domain (other parts from reference TRBV29-1 and TRBJ1-1): SAVISQKPSRDICQRGTSLTIQCQVDSQVTMMFWYRQQPGQSLTLIATANQGSEATYESGFVIDKFPISRPNLTFSTLTVSNMSPEDSSIYLCSVGSSLTGPNEAFFGQGTRLTVV.

The gene calls are TRBV4-3 and TRBJ2-5; D perhaps matches TRBD2 (5 bases). CDR1 and CDR2 (germline): LGHNA, YSLEER. This CDR3 has 20 residues. V lost 0 bases to trimming and J lost 5 bases, with 28 bases between them. CDR3 loop: CASSQELGTLSDNRGETQYF. CDR3 nucleotides: TGCGCCAGCAGCCAAGAACTAGGCACTCTGTCGGATAACCGCGGGGAGACCCAGTACTTC.

This chain uses TRBV5-1 with TRBJ2-7; 7 positions match TRBD1. The CDR3 has 15 amino acids. The junction had 11 bases not matched to a gene; V was cut back by 1 base and J by 7 bases. Germline V gene lookup returns CDR1 SGHRS and CDR2 YFSETQ. CDR3 nucleotides: TGCGCCAGCAGCTTGAATGACAGGGCCCCTCGGGAGCAGTACTTC. This sequence encodes CASSLNDRAPREQYF. Full variable domain (missing parts from reference TRBV5-1 and TRBJ2-7): KAGVTQTPRYLIKTRGQQVTLSCSPISGHRSVSWYQQTPGQGLQFLFEYFSETQRNKGNFPGRFSGRQFSNSRSEMNVSTLELGDSALYLCASSLNDRAPREQYFGPGTRLTVT.

The chain joins TRBV7-8 to TRBJ1-6; TRBD1 aligns across 9 bases. J lost 6 bases, V lost 0 bases, and 6 bases had no gene match. The germline V gene encodes CDR1 SGHVS and CDR2 FQNEAQ. CDR3 length: 17 residues. The CDR3 spells CASSLAKQGASNSPLHF. The CDR3 DNA follows: TGTGCCAGCAGCTTAGCGAAACAGGGGGCCAGTAATTCACCCCTCCACTTT.

A few counts support this clonotype. The chain employs TRBV7-2 and TRBJ2-4, with TRBD2 matching over 13 bases. The junction had 6 bases not matched to a gene; V was cut back by 3 bases and J by 7 bases. Germline V gene lookup returns CDR1 SGHTA and CDR2 FQGNSA. This CDR3 comprises 16 residues. In DNA form, the CDR3 reads TGTGCCAGCAGCTTCCAGGGGACTAGCGGGAACAACATTCAGTACTTC. Translating gives CASSFQGTSGNNIQYF.

The table lists this clonotype with many counts. The V gene is TRBV20-1, the J gene TRBJ1-1; maybe TRBD1 (6 bases). The germline CDR1 and CDR2 sequences are DFQATT and SNEGSKA (reference sequence). V lost 6 bases and J lost 5, with 19 bases in between. The CDR3 runs 14 residues. DNA for the CDR3: TGCAGTGCCCCAGTTGGGGGGCCGGGGACTGAAGCTTTCTTT. Encoded protein: CSAPVGGPGTEAFF.

There are a few counts of this clonotype. The chain is built from TRBV20-1 and TRBJ2-1; no reliable D call. Deletions cut 1 base from V and 6 bases from J, with 19 bases between. Germline CDR1 reads DFQATT; CDR2 reads SNEGSKA (reference sequence). The CDR3 is 16 amino acids. CDR3 sequence: CSARARQSHSPNEQFF. The CDR3 nucleotides read TGCAGTGCTAGAGCACGTCAGTCCCATAGTCCCAATGAGCAGTTCTTC.

This clonotype was observed a handful of times. J is TRBJ2-1 and V is TRBV24-1, with D maybe TRBD2 (7 bases). From germline, CDR1 is KGHDR and CDR2 SFDVKD. CDR3 length: 14 amino acids. The V end lost 9 bases, the J end lost 5 bases, and 16 bases lay between the germline ends. The CDR3 DNA reads as TGTGCCACCGGGGCGGGGGCCGGGCACAATGAGCAGTTCTTC. This codes for CATGAGAGHNEQFF.

There are a few counts of this clonotype. A junction end diverges from the germline sequence, so it may reflect a read error. V and J are TRBV5-5 and TRBJ2-4; 10 nucleotides align to TRBD1. In germline, CDR1 is SGHKS, CDR2 YYEKEE (reference sequence). This CDR3 is 12 amino acids long. The CDR3 region has the DNA TGTGCCAGCAGTTACCGGGACAGGGGTCAACACTTC. This gives the protein CASSYRDRGQHF.